This T cell receptor (beta chain) was sequenced during a study of identical twins. Study-wide points: Rather than following the same donors, the conclusions depended on cross-sectional statistical analysis. In zero-insertion analyses, partial confounding could arise from invariant MAIT and iNKT cells. Within twin pairs, the out-of-frame alpha sequences they shared showed excess low generation probability.

The CDR3 contains 13 residues. Deletions cut 7 bases from V and 4 bases from J, with 12 bases between. Germline assignment: CDR1 SNHLY and CDR2 FYNNEI. This clonotype was seen more than once but under ten times. Antigen unknown. TCRdb redid the calling of the 5' RACE reads with MiXCR, one entry per CDR3 protein. This sample has 240,000 or so distinct CDR3 sequences, with about 12% found just once. This sample was shared with a second study, whose subject was yellow fever vaccine responses in identical twins. That source reports: Reported findings indicate that twins' vaccine T cell responses seemed partially convergent, partially personalized.

Material for sequencing was memory (CD45RO+) T cells sorted from blood. The sequence was collected from a woman aged 18-29 years in good health. The chain is built from TRBV2 and TRBJ2-3; D is uncertain. CDR3 amino acids: CASKPIAPDTQYF. CDR3 DNA sequence: TGTGCCAGCAAACCGATAGCCCCAGATACGCAGTATTTT.